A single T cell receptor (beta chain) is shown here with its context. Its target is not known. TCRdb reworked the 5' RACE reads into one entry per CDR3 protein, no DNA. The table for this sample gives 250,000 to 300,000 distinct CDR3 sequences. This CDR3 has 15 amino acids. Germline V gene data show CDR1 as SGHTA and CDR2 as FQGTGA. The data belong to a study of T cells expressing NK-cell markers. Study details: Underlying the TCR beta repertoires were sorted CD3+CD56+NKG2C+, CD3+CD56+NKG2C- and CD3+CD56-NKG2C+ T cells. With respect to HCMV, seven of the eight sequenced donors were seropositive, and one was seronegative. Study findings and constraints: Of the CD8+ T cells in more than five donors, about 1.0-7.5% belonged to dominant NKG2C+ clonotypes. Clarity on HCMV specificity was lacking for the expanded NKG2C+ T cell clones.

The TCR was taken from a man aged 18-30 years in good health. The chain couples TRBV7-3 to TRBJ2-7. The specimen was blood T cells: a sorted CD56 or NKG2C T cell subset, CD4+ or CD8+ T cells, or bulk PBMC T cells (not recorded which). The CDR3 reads CASSPRPAGPYEQYF.